Shown below are 27 T cell receptor beta chains from a single sample sequenced in a study of early T cells in non-severe SARS-CoV-2 infection. TCRdb reprocessed the 5' RACE reads via MiXCR and lists one record per CDR3 protein. The data hold around 40,000 distinct CDR3 sequences, with around 6.3% observed a single time. Sequences were obtained from whole blood. The origin of the receptors is an adult who was a healthcare worker with PCR-confirmed SARS-CoV-2 infection or an uninfected control (not recorded which).

V is TRBV7-9 and J is TRBJ2-1; 11 bases match TRBD1. CDR3 size: 14 residues. The V gene end was trimmed by 4 bases and the J gene end by 12 bases; junction bases not matched to a gene: 8. CDR1 and CDR2 from the germline V gene are SEHNR and FQNEAQ (reference sequence). The CDR3 region is CASSSQDRGRGQFF. DNA for the CDR3: TGTGCCAGCAGCTCCCAGGACAGGGGGCGCGGGCAGTTCTTC.

J is TRBJ1-4 and V is TRBV10-3; 7 nucleotides align to TRBD1. Germline V gene sequence: CDR1 ENHRY, CDR2 SYGVKD. The CDR3 is 14 residues long. V lost 0 bases to trimming and J lost 7 bases; unmatched junction nucleotides: 2. The CDR3 DNA is TGTGCCATCAGTGAGTCGACAGGGTTTGAAAAACTGTTTTTT. Its translation: CAISESTGFEKLFF.

At least ten counts were recorded for this clonotype. V is TRBV11-2 and J is TRBJ2-1, with D perhaps given as TRBD1 or TRBD2 (5 bases each). Germline CDR1 is SGHAT and CDR2 is FQNNGV. V dropped 0 bases and J dropped 1 base, with 7 bases sitting between them. CDR3 size: 15 residues. In nucleotides, the CDR3 is TGTGCCAGCAGCTTAGATGGGGGATCCTACAATGAGCAGTTCTTC. Its protein is CASSLDGGSYNEQFF.

This clonotype was seen ten or more times. The chain uses TRBV27 and TRBJ2-5; 10 bases map to TRBD2. Germline values: CDR1 MNHEY, CDR2 SMNVEV (reference sequence). V dropped 0 bases and J dropped 2; count of bases not matched to a gene: 0. This CDR3 is 15 amino acids long. CDR3 DNA sequence: TGTGCCAGCAGTTTATCGACTAGCGGGCAAGAGACCCAGTACTTC. It is translated as CASSLSTSGQETQYF.

This clonotype was observed a handful of times. The gene calls are TRBV28 and TRBJ1-2, with 9 bases identical to TRBD1. Trimming removed 3 bases from V and 7 bases from J; junction bases left unmatched: 9. Germline CDR1 MDHEN, CDR2 SYDVKM. This CDR3 comprises 15 residues. CDR3 sequence: CASSFRGQGIGGYTF. CDR3 in DNA: TGTGCCAGCAGTTTTCGGGGACAGGGAATTGGTGGCTACACCTTC.

There are many counts of this clonotype. This sequence joins TRBV3-1 and TRBJ2-4; TRBD1 or TRBD2 may be the D gene (5 bases each). The CDR3 has 16 residues. Germline V gives CDR1 LGHDT, CDR2 YNNKEL (reference sequence). The V end lost 4 bases, the J end lost 2 bases, and 15 bases lay between the germline ends. As DNA, the CDR3 is TGTGCCAGCAGCCCTCTCTTCGAGGGGACCAAAAACATTCAGTACTTC. It encodes CASSPLFEGTKNIQYF.

This clonotype was seen only a few times. This sequence joins TRBV24-1 and TRBJ2-7; TRBD2 agrees at 12 bases. Losses at the gene ends were 4 bases for V and 7 bases for J; bases not matched to a gene: 4. CDR1 and CDR2 from the germline V gene are KGHDR and SFDVKD. This CDR3 comprises 14 residues. The CDR3 region has the DNA TGTGCCACCAGTGACCGACTAGCGGGAGAAGAGCAGTACTTC. This codes for CATSDRLAGEEQYF.

V usage is TRBV18 and J usage is TRBJ2-2, with D perhaps being TRBD1 or TRBD2 (6 bases each). CDR3 size: 14 residues. The germline V gene has CDR1 KGHSH and CDR2 LQKENI. V lost 1 base, J lost 4 bases, and 7 bases lay in between. The chain's CDR3 is CASSPRGATGELFF. The CDR3 DNA is TGTGCCAGCTCACCACGGGGGGCCACCGGGGAGCTGTTTTTT.

This clonotype was seen many times. This chain uses TRBV5-6 with TRBJ1-4; a possible D gene is TRBD1 (6 bases). Germline CDR1 is SGHDT and CDR2 is YYEEEE. The germline V and J ends were trimmed by 4 bases and 13 bases, with 20 bases remaining between them. The CDR3 length is 14 residues. Here the CDR3 reads CASSTQKGEAGLFF. DNA for the CDR3: TGTGCCAGCAGCACCCAAAAGGGGGAAGCGGGACTGTTTTTT.

This clonotype appeared many times. This chain links TRBV6-6 with TRBJ2-1; perhaps TRBD2 as D (7 bases). Germline V lookup: CDR1 MNHNY, CDR2 SVGAGI (reference sequence). The ends were cut back, 8 bases at V and 7 bases at J, with 27 bases in the middle. The CDR3 is made up of 17 amino acids. The chain's CDR3 is CASSKPRQGLAENEQFF. Here the CDR3 DNA reads TGTGCCAGCTCCAAGCCACGTCAGGGGCTAGCGGAGAATGAGCAGTTCTTC.

V and J are TRBV19 and TRBJ1-5; D might be TRBD1 (6 bases). V was pared by 8 bases and J by 4 bases, with 15 bases between. Germline CDR1 LNHDA, CDR2 SQIVND (reference sequence). The CDR3 consists of 14 residues. The CDR3 sequence: CASGQPQVNQPQHF. DNA for the CDR3: TGTGCCAGTGGACAGCCACAGGTGAATCAGCCCCAGCATTTT. Complete variable domain (other parts from reference TRBV19 and TRBJ1-5): DGGITQSPKYLFRKEGQNVTLSCEQNLNHDAMYWYRQDPGQGLRLIYYSQIVNDFQKGDIAEGYSVSREKKESFPLTVTSAQKNPTAFYLCASGQPQVNQPQHFGDGTRLSIL.

The table lists this clonotype with many counts. This chain uses TRBV20-1 with TRBJ2-1; TRBD2 matches at 10 bases. The germline V gene has CDR1 DFQATT and CDR2 SNEGSKA (reference sequence). V shed 6 bases, J shed 10 bases, and the junction held 12 bases outside the gene matches. There are 14 residues in the CDR3. The CDR3 sequence: CSAVDQRGGLEQFF. The CDR3 DNA follows: TGCAGTGCGGTCGACCAGCGGGGGGGCTTGGAGCAGTTCTTC.

Turning to this clonotype: Being one base from a much bigger clone, this may be a read error. It is unclear where the CDR3 begins or ends on the DNA, so no DNA is shown, and the CDR3 is as TCRdb lists it. The chain joins TRBV20-1 to TRBJ2-3; the D segment call TRBD2 is taken from the table without a DNA check. The CDR3 extends over 16 residues, inclusive of both ends. Looked up from germline, CDR1 is DFQATT and CDR2 is SNEGSKA (reference sequence). This CDR3 is CSVPPASGRHTDTQYF.

This chain uses TRBV30 with TRBJ1-1; 12 bases agree with TRBD1. V lost 3 bases and J lost 11; bases outside the gene matches: 4. Germline CDR1 GTSNPN, CDR2 SVGIG (reference sequence). The CDR3 runs to 12 residues. The DNA of the CDR3 is TGTGCCTGGAGGGGGACAGGGGGCATCGCTTTCTTT. Translating gives CAWRGTGGIAFF.

There are a few counts of this clonotype. The chain joins TRBV5-5 to TRBJ2-1; D remains unclear. This CDR3 spans 15 amino acids. The V and J ends lost 1 base and 2 bases respectively, with 10 bases between them. Germline V gene lookup returns CDR1 SGHKS and CDR2 YYEKEE (reference sequence). In DNA form, the CDR3 reads TGTGCCAGCAGCTTGCTGTCTATACCCTACAATGAGCAGTTCTTC. Amino acid sequence: CASSLLSIPYNEQFF.

The chain has TRBV10-1 and TRBJ2-3, with 9 bases lining up with TRBD1. This CDR3 region has 16 residues. Germline V gene data show CDR1 as WNHNN and CDR2 as SYGVQD (reference sequence). The V and J ends lost 3 bases and 2 bases, in that order; junction bases with no gene match: 6. CDR3 sequence (DNA): TGCGCCAGCAGTGAAGGAGGACAGGGGATCACAGATACGCAGTATTTT. It specifies CASSEGGQGITDTQYF.

The gene calls are TRBV5-4 and TRBJ2-1; D not resolved. The V gene's germline CDR1 is SGHNT and CDR2 YYREEE (reference sequence). The germline V and J ends were trimmed by 0 bases and 9 bases, with 4 bases remaining between them. The CDR3 sequence is 11 residues long. As DNA, the CDR3 is TGTGCCAGCAGCTTGGTGAGTGAGCAGTTCTTC. It encodes CASSLVSEQFF.

This clonotype was seen only a few times. The chain links TRBV5-6 to TRBJ2-7, with D possibly matching TRBD2 (6 bases). Germline V gene lookup returns CDR1 SGHDT and CDR2 YYEEEE. There are 12 residues in the CDR3. V was shortened by 4 bases and J by 7 bases, with 12 bases between the two germline ends. The CDR3 sequence: CASSGTPREQYF. CDR3 nucleotide sequence: TGTGCCAGCAGCGGGACTCCGCGGGAGCAGTACTTC.

In its sample, this clonotype was seen a few times. The J gene is TRBJ1-1, the V gene TRBV5-1; D gene uncertain. Between the trimmed V and J ends, which lost 8 bases and 0 bases, there was a span of 11 bases. The CDR3 loop spans 13 amino acids. Looked up from germline, CDR1 is SGHRS and CDR2 is YFSETQ. This CDR3 reads CASPQSMNTEAFF. CDR3 in DNA: TGCGCCAGTCCACAGAGCATGAACACTGAAGCTTTCTTT.

This clonotype showed up just a few times. V usage is TRBV6-5 and J usage is TRBJ1-2; TRBD1 aligns across 11 bases. The germline CDR1 and CDR2 sequences are MNHEY and SVGAGI. V was clipped by 5 bases and J by 8 bases; unmatched bases: 4. The CDR3 has 13 amino acids. CDR3 sequence (DNA): TGTGCCAGCAGTGGGACAGGGGGTGTCGGCTACACCTTC. Translating it yields CASSGTGGVGYTF.

The V gene is TRBV7-2, the J gene TRBJ2-1, with no clear D. The CDR3 contains 13 residues. V was shortened by 8 bases and J by 1 base, with 9 bases between the two germline ends. CDR1 is SGHTA, CDR2 FQGNSA, per germline. The CDR3 is CASGSRSYNEQFF. As DNA, the CDR3 is TGTGCCAGCGGGTCCCGATCCTACAATGAGCAGTTCTTC.

This clonotype appeared a few times. This chain joins TRBV6-5 and TRBJ1-3; D possibly corresponds to TRBD1 (5 bases). There are 15 residues in the CDR3. V was pared by 0 bases and J by 4 bases, with 10 bases between. Germline V gene sequence: CDR1 MNHEY, CDR2 SVGAGI. The chain's CDR3 is CASSYSGASGNTIYF. The CDR3 nucleotides are TGTGCCAGCAGTTACTCAGGGGCTTCGGGAAACACCATATATTTT.

This clonotype was observed at least ten times. J is TRBJ2-6 and V is TRBV12-3 or TRBV12-4, with no clear D. V was cut by 4 bases and J by 4 bases, with 2 bases left in between. There are 12 residues in the CDR3. DNA of the CDR3: TGTGCCAGCAGTTCGGGGGCCAACGTCCTGACTTTC. This gives the protein CASSSGANVLTF.

This clonotype has at least ten counts. The gene calls are TRBV28 and TRBJ2-1; tentative D call: TRBD2 (5 bases). The CDR3 runs to 14 residues. Trimming took 8 bases from V and 6 from J, leaving 17 bases between them. In germline, CDR1 is MDHEN, CDR2 SYDVKM. CDR3 region: CASADHLAGNEQFF. The DNA of the CDR3 is TGTGCCAGCGCCGACCACCTAGCTGGCAATGAGCAGTTCTTC.

This clonotype was detected a few times. The chain is built from TRBV20-1 and TRBJ2-7, with 8 bases aligning to TRBD2. Looked up from germline, CDR1 is DFQATT and CDR2 is SNEGSKA (reference sequence). This CDR3 spans 15 amino acids. Germline trimming cut 0 bases from V and 3 bases from J; bases unmatched to any gene: 7. The chain's CDR3 is CSARDYREGRYEQYF. CDR3 DNA sequence: TGCAGTGCTAGAGATTACCGGGAGGGCCGCTACGAGCAGTACTTC.

This clonotype occurred a few times. The chain carries TRBV15 and TRBJ2-2; D possibly corresponds to TRBD1 (5 bases). Trimming removed 0 bases at V and 5 bases at J, with 13 bases between. The CDR3 covers 16 residues. Germline assignment: CDR1 LNHNV and CDR2 YYDKDF (reference sequence). Here the CDR3 DNA reads TGTGCCACCAGCAGAGATGCAGGGCGTCGGACCGGGGAGCTGTTTTTT. It encodes CATSRDAGRRTGELFF.

This clonotype is a singleton in its sample. J is TRBJ1-3 and V is TRBV9, with 10 bases fitting TRBD1. With V trimmed by 4 bases and J by 0 bases, 7 bases remained unmatched. This CDR3 has 17 amino acids. Germline assignment: CDR1 SGDLS and CDR2 YYNGEE. DNA of the CDR3: TGTGCCAGCAGCACATCCGGGACAGGGGCCTCTGGAAACACCATATATTTT. It translates to CASSTSGTGASGNTIYF.